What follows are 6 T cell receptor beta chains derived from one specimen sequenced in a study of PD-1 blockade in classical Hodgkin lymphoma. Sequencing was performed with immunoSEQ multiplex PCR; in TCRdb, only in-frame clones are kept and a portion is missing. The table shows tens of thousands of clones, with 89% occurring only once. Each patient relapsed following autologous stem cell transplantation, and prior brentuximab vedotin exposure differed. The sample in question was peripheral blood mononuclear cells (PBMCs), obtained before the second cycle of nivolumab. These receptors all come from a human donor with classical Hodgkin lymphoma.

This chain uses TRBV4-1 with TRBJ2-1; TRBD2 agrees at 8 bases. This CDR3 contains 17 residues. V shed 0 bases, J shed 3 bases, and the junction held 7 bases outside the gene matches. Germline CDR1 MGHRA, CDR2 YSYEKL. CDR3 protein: CASSQDGSGSDYNEQFF. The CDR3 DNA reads TGCGCCAGCAGCCAAGATGGGAGCGGGAGTGACTACAATGAGCAGTTCTTC.

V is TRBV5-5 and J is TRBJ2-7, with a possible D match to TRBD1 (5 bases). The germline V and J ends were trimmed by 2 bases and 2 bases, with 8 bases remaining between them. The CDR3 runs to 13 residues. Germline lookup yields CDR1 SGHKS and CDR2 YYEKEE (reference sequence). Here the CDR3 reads CASSFREPYEQYF. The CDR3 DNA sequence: TGTGCCAGCAGCTTCAGGGAACCCTACGAGCAGTACTTC. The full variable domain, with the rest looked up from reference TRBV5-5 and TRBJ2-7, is DAGVTQSPTHLIKTRGQQVTLRCSPISGHKSVSWYQQVLGQGPQFIFQYYEKEERGRGNFPDRFSARQFPNYSSELNVNALLLGDSALYLCASSFREPYEQYFGPGTRLTVT.

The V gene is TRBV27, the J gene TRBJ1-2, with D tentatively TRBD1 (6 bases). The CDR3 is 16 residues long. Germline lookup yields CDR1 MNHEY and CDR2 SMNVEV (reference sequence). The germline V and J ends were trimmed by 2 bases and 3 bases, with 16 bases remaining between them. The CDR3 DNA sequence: TGTGCCAGCAGTTTAAGCCCACAGGGAGTCCACTATGGCTACACCTTC. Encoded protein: CASSLSPQGVHYGYTF.

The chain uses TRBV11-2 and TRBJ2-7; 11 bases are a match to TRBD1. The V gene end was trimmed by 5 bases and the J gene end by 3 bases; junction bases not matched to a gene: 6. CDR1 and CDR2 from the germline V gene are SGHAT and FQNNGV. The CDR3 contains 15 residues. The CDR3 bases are TGTGCCAGCAGCATAGCAGGGACAGGGGGCTACGAGCAGTACTTC. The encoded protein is CASSIAGTGGYEQYF.

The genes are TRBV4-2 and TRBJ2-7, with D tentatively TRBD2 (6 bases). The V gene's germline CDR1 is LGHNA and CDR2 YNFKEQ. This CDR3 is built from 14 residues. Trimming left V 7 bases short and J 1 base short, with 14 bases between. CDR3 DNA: TGTGCCAGCACCCGGGAGCGGCAATCCTACGAGCAGTACTTC. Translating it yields CASTRERQSYEQYF.

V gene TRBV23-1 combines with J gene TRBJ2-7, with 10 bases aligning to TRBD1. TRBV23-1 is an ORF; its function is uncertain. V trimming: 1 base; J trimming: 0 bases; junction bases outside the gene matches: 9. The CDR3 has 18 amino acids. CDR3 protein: CASSQYFGGTGDSYEQYF. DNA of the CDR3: TGCGCCAGCAGTCAATATTTCGGCGGGACAGGGGACTCCTACGAGCAGTACTTC.